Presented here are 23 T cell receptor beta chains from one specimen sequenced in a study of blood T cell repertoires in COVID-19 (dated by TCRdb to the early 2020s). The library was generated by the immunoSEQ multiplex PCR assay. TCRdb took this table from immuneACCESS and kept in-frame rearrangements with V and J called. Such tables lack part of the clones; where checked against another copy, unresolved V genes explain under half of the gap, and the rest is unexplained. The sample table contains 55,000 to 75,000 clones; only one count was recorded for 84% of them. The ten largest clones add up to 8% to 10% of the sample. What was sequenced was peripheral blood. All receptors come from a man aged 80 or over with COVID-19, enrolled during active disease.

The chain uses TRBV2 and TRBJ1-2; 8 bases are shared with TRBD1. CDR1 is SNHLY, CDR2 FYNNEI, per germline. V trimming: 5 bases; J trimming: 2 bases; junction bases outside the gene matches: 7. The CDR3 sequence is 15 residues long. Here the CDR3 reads CASSKDRALNYGYTF. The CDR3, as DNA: TGTGCCAGCAGTAAGGACAGGGCCCTAAACTATGGCTACACCTTC.

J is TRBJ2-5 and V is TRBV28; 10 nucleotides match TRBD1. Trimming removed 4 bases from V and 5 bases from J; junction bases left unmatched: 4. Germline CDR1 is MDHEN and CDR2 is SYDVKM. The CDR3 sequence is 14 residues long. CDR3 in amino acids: CASSSRTGGETQYF. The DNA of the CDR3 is TGTGCCAGCAGTTCCCGGACAGGGGGGGAGACCCAGTACTTC.

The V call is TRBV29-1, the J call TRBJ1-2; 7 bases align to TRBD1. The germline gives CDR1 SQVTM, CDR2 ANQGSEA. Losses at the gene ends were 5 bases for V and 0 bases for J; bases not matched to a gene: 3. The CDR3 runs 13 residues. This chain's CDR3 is CSVSQGSNYGYTF. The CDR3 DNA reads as TGCAGCGTTTCACAGGGGTCTAACTATGGCTACACCTTC.

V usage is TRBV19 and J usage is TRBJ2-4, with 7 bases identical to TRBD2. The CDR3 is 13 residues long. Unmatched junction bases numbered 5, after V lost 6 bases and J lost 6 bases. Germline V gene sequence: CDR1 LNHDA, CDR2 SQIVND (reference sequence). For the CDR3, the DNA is TGTGCCAGTAGACAGAGCGGGACAAACATTCAGTACTTC. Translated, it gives CASRQSGTNIQYF.

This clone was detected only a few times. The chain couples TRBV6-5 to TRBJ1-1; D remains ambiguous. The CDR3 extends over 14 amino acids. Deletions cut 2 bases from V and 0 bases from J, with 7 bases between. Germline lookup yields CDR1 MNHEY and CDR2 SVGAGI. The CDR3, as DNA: TGTGCCAGCAGTTACAAGCCCCTGAACACTGAAGCTTTCTTT. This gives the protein CASSYKPLNTEAFF.

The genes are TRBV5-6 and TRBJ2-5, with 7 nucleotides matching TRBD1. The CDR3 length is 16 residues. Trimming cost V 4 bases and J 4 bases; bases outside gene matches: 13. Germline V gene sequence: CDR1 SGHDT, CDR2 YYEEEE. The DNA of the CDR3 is TGTGCCAGCAGCCTAAGGAGACAGGGTGGTCGAGAGACCCAGTACTTC. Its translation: CASSLRRQGGRETQYF. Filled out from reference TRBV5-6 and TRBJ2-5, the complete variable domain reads DAGVTQSPTHLIKTRGQQVTLRCSPKSGHDTVSWYQQALGQGPQFIFQYYEEEERQRGNFPDRFSGHQFPNYSSELNVNALLLGDSALYLCASSLRRQGGRETQYFGPGTRLLVL.

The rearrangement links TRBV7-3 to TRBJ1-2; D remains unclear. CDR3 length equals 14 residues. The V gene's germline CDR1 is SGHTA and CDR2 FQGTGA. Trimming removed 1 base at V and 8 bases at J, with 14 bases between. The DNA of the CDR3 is TGTGCCAGCAGCTTAAGGAGCCTTCCCGGCGGCTACACCTTC. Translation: CASSLRSLPGGYTF.

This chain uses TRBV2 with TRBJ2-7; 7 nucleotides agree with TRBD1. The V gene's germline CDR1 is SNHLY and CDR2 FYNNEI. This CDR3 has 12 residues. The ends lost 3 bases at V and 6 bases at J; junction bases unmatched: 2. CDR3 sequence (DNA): TGTGCCAGCAGTGACAACAGGGGCGAGCAGTACTTC. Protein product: CASSDNRGEQYF.

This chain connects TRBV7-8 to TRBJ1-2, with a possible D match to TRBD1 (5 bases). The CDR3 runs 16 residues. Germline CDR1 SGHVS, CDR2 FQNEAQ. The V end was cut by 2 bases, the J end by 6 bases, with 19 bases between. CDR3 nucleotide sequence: TGTGCCAGCAGCTTAACCCTCTTGGGGGGGAAGGATGGCTACACCTTC. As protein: CASSLTLLGGKDGYTF.

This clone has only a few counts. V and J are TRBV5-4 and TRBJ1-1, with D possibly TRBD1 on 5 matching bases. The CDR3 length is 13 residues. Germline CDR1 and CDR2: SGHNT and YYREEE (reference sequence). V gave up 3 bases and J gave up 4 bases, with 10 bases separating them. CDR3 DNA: TGTGCCAGCAGCTGGGCGGGGGGCACTGAAGCTTTCTTT. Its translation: CASSWAGGTEAFF.

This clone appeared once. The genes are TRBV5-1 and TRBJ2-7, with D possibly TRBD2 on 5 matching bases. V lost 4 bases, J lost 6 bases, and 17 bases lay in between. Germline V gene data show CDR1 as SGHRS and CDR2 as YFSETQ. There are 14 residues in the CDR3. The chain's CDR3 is CASSPSRGYSEQYF. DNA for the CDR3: TGCGCCAGCAGCCCTAGTAGAGGGTATAGCGAGCAGTACTTC.

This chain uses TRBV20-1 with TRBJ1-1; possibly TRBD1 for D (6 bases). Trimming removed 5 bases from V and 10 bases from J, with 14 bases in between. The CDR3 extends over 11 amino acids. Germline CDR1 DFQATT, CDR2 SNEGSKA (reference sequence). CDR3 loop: CSAYREPRAFF. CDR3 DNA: TGCAGTGCTTACAGGGAACCCCGAGCTTTCTTT.

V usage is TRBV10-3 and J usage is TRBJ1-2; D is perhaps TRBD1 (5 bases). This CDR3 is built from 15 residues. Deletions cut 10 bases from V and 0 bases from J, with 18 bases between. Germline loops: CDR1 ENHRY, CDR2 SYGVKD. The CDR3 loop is CATSTRTDTNYGYTF. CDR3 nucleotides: TGTGCCACCTCTACGAGGACGGACACTAACTATGGCTACACCTTC.

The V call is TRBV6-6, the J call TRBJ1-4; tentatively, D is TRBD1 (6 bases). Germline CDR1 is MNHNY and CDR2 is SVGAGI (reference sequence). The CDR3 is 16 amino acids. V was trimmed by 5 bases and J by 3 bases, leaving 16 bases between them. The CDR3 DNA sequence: TGTGCCAGCAGTCCTCGGGGGGCAGGCTCTAATGAAAAACTGTTTTTT. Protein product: CASSPRGAGSNEKLFF.

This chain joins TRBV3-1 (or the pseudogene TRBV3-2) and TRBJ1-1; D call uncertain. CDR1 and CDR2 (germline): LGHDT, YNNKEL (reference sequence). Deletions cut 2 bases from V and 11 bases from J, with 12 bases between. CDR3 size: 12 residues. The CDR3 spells CASSQRIGVAFF. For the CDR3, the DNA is TGTGCCAGCAGCCAAAGGATCGGGGTGGCTTTCTTT.

This chain's CDR3 is CASSSQLRGTEAFF. The CDR3 coding sequence is TGTGCCAGCAGTTCTCAACTCAGGGGGACTGAAGCTTTCTTT. The rearrangement joins TRBV27 to TRBJ1-1; 7 bases agree with TRBD1. The trim removed 4 bases at V and 5 bases at J, leaving 7 bases unmatched. The CDR3 extends over 14 amino acids. CDR1 and CDR2 from the germline V gene are MNHEY and SMNVEV (reference sequence).

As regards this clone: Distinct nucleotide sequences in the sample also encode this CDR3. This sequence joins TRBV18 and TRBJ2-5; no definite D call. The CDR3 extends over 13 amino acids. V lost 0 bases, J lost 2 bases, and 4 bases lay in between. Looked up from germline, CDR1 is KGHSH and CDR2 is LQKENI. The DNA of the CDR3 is TGTGCCAGCTCACCACCATCTCAAGAGACCCAGTACTTC. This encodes CASSPPSQETQYF.

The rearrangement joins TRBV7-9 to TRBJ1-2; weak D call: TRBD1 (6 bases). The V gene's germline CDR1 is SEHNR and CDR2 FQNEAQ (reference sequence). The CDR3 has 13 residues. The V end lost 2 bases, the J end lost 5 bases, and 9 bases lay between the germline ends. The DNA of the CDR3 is TGTGCCAGCAGCTTACAGGGGCGGTATGGCTACACCTTC. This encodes CASSLQGRYGYTF.

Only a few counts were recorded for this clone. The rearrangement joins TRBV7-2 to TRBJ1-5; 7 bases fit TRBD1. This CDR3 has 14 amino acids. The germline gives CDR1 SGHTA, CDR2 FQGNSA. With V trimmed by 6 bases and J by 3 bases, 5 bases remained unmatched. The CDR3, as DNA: TGTGCCAGCAGTCGACAGGGCCCCAATCAGCCCCAGCATTTT. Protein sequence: CASSRQGPNQPQHF. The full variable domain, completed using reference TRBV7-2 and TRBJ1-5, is GAGVSQSPSNKVTEKGKDVELRCDPISGHTALYWYRQSLGQGLEFLIYFQGNSAPDKSGLPSDRFSAERTGGSVSTLTIQRTQQEDSAVYLCASSRQGPNQPQHFGDGTRLSIL.

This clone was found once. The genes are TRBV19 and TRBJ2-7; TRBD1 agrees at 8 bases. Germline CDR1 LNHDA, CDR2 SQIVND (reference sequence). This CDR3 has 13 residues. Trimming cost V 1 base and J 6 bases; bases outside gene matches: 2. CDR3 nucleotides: TGTGCCAGTAGTATAGGGGGGACAGGCGAGCAGTACTTC. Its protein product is CASSIGGTGEQYF.

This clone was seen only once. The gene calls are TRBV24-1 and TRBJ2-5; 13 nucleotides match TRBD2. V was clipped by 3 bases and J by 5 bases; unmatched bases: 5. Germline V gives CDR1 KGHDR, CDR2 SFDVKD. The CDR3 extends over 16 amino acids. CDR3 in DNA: TGTGCCACCAGTGATGGGACTAGCGGGAACGGGGAGACCCAGTACTTC. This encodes CATSDGTSGNGETQYF.

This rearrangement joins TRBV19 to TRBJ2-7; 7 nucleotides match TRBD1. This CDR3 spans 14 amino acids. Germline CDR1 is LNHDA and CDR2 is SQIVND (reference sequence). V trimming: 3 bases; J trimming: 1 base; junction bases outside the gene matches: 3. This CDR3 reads CASSIETGSYEQYF. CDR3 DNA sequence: TGTGCCAGTAGTATCGAGACAGGGTCCTACGAGCAGTACTTC.

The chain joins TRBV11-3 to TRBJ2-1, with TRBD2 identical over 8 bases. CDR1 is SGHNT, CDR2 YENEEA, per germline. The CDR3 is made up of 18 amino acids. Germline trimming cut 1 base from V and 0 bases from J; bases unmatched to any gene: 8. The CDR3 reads CASSLAPTSGSSYNEQFF. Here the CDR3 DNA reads TGTGCCAGCAGCTTAGCCCCAACTAGCGGCAGCTCCTACAATGAGCAGTTCTTC. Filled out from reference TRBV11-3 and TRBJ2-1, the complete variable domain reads EAGVVQSPRYKIIEKKQPVAFWCNPISGHNTLYWYLQNLGQGPELLIRYENEEAVDDSQLPKDRFSAERLKGVDSTLKIQPAELGDSAVYLCASSLAPTSGSSYNEQFFGPGTRLTVL.